Listed here is a single T cell receptor beta chain. The data were taken from a study of blood T cell repertoires in COVID-19. The method was immunoSEQ multiplex PCR; TCRdb's version includes in-frame clones alone and lacks a portion of them. Of 130,000 to 150,000 clones listed, 70% to 90% are singletons. From germline, CDR1 is SGHAT and CDR2 FQDESV (reference sequence). V was shortened by 2 bases and J by 10 bases, with 18 bases between the two germline ends. The CDR3 runs 15 residues. This receptor was taken from a man aged 60-69 years with active or convalescent COVID-19. The specimen sequenced was peripheral blood. The V call is TRBV11-1, the J call TRBJ2-1; D may be TRBD2 (6 bases). CDR3 nucleotide sequence: TGTGCCAGCAGCTTACCCGGGACTCCCGCTACCGAGCAGTTCTTC. Translating it yields CASSLPGTPATEQFF.